This record concerns one T cell receptor beta chain sequence. The sample is drawn from a study of blood T cell repertoires in COVID-19. The CDR3 has 17 amino acids. Per germline, CDR1 SQVTM and CDR2 ANQGSEA. The V segment lost 6 bases and the J segment 3 bases; nucleotides outside the gene matches: 19. As processed by the authors: Scientists estimated how many nucleated cells there were by amplifying reference gene primers. TCRdb keeps only in-frame clones here, not all; method: immunoSEQ multiplex PCR. V and J calls and clone size are copied from that table; D and trimming were computed from the DNA. Among 250,000 to 350,000 clones listed, approximately 89% were seen once.

This chain joins TRBV29-1 and TRBJ2-5, with 7 bases identical to TRBD1. Sequencing was performed on peripheral blood. The origin of this receptor is a woman in her thirties who had recovered from COVID-19. CDR3 DNA: TGCAGCGTAAACCCCATTACAGGGGTAATACTGGAAGAGACCCAGTACTTC. Protein: CSVNPITGVILEETQYF.